This is a list of T cell receptor beta chains from one sample in a study of T cells in severe cutaneous drug reactions. With the multiplex PCR reads reprocessed, TCRdb shows one record per CDR3 protein and no DNA. The table for this sample gives approximately 7,600 distinct CDR3 sequences. Source material: cells from a skin blister. The receptors originated from a human donor with a severe cutaneous adverse drug reaction. The CDR3 runs from the conserved cysteine through the conserved F or W. Where a row states a size, it is once, few, many or the class of an expanded clone; other rows omit it.

TRBJ2-2 | TRBV29-1 | 13 | - | CSVIRLNTGELFF
TRBJ2-1 | TRBV20-1 | 16 | - | CSARPGSASGYNEQFF
TRBJ1-5 | TRBV27 | 13 | - | CASSGAEGQPQHF
TRBJ1-1 | TRBV27 | 14 | - | CASKEGLGLTEAFF
TRBJ2-1 | TRBV19 | 12 | - | CASSIGNNEQFF
TRBJ2-3 | TRBV12-3/TRBV12-4 | 13 | - | CASRSGITDTQYF
TRBJ1-6 | TRBV28 | 13 | - | CASSLAPASPLHF
TRBJ2-7 | TRBV6-1 | 11 | - | CASNLAYEQYF
TRBJ2-1 | TRBV7-6 | 14 | medium-sized | CASSPLDQRNEQFF
TRBJ2-3 | TRBV25-1 | 15 | - | CASSERTFSTDTQYF
TRBJ1-1 | TRBV11-2 | 15 | - | CASSLEPVAGFAAFF
TRBJ2-5 | TRBV6-6 | 13 | medium-sized | CASTSPPWETQYF
TRBJ1-1 | TRBV4-1 | 14 | - | CASSQEGLHTEAFF
TRBJ2-6 | TRBV12-3/TRBV12-4 | 18 | - | CASSRRWQTDSGANVLTF
TRBJ2-7 | TRBV4-3 | 16 | - | CASSDVASGSFYEQYF